The subject of this entry is one T cell receptor beta chain. These data belong to a study of blood T cell repertoires in COVID-19. Study-level background: Whether acute or convalescent, the COVID-19 samples came from the United States, Italy and Spain. Sample material is recorded as cDNA or gDNA derived from T cells, B-cell-depleted T cells, or PBMCs.

The CDR3 totals 12 residues. The V end was cut by 8 bases, the J end by 11 bases, with 13 bases between. Assay: immunoSEQ multiplex PCR; the TCRdb copy retains only in-frame clones and omits some. The sample consists of about 220,000 clones, around 81% of them appearing once. The sequence derives from a woman in her 70s with acute or convalescent COVID-19. Source material: peripheral blood. The rearrangement joins TRBV12-3 or TRBV12-4 to TRBJ1-6; D is ambiguous. Written as DNA, the CDR3 is TGTGCCAGCGGGTTTATTCAGGCACCCCTCCACTTT. The encoded protein is CASGFIQAPLHF.